This T cell receptor (beta chain) derives from a study of blood T cell repertoires in COVID-19. As for the study in general: Symptom resolution, clearance, or two negative PCRs marked donors in Cohort 3 as recovered.

The protocol was immunoSEQ multiplex PCR, while the TCRdb copy is restricted to in-frame clones and leaves out a portion. The sample yields 350,000 to 450,000 clones, around 87% seen once. Assignment of participants to cohorts was predicated upon participant-reported clinical history. Sequenced input: PBMCs or T cells enriched from blood (not recorded which). The source of this sequence is a man aged 35 to 55 in a cohort exposed to, infected with or recovered from COVID-19 (not recorded which).

CDR3 sequence (DNA): TGTGCCAGCTCAGAACCCGGACTAGCGGGAGAGGTGCAGTACTTC. Amino acid sequence: CASSEPGLAGEVQYF. V is TRBV18 and J is TRBJ2-7; TRBD2 agrees at 13 bases. The CDR3 is 15 amino acids. Germline CDR1 is KGHSH and CDR2 is LQKENI. After removal of 5 bases from V and 9 bases from J, the junction contained 10 bases not matched to a gene.